The T cell receptor beta chain under discussion was sequenced for a study of technical replicates of blood from several donors. Only in-frame clones appear in the TCRdb table, and some are missing; sequencing was by immunoSEQ multiplex PCR. The sample shows 90,000 to 100,000 clones, under 97% of them seen only once. The germline CDR1 and CDR2 sequences are LNHDA and SQIVND (reference sequence). The CDR3 extends over 17 amino acids. Trimming pared 1 base from V and 0 bases from J, leaving 13 bases between. The chain uses TRBV19 and TRBJ1-5, with D possibly being TRBD1 (6 bases). The receptor was derived from a human donor in good health. The material sequenced was T cells isolated from PBMCs. The CDR3 reads CASSIGRTVYSNQPQHF. Written as DNA, the CDR3 is TGTGCCAGTAGTATAGGCCGGACAGTATATAGCAATCAGCCCCAGCATTTT.